This T cell receptor beta chain appears in the sequencing data of a study of identical twins (dated by TCRdb to between 2015 and 2016). About the study as a whole: To test whether fetal clonotypes persist, the study used deep sequencing on TCR alpha and beta repertoires from monozygotic twins, unrelated adults of various ages, and cord blood. Replicate twin experiments were performed at different times using different library preparation protocols to rule out contamination.

In the case of this clonotype: What antigen it recognizes has not been identified. Base qualities are not at hand, and no much larger clone is one base apart.

The full study reports these points: Invariant T cells such as MAIT and iNKT could partly confound zero-insertion analyses, although diverse VJ usage argued against such confounding for most clonotypes. In beta out-of-frame sequences, excess twin sharing was weaker, because having fewer shared sequences lowered the signal-to-noise ratio. In monozygotic twins, recombination models systematically underestimated out-of-frame TCR alpha sharing, but the models matched the sharing seen between unrelated individuals. Because the same donors could not be followed over many years, the conclusions depended on cross-sectional statistical analysis. Compared with coincidental sharing between unrelated individuals, out-of-frame TCR alpha sequences shared between twins showed an excess of sequences with low generation probability. Fewer insertions were carried by abundant cord blood beta clonotypes, a similar but weaker trend appeared in young adult naive repertoires, and no such trend appeared in memory repertoires.

Library creation used 5' RACE. For sequencing, an Illumina HiSeq 2000 was employed. Template switching introduced a universal primer binding site; the final cDNA contained a unique molecular identifier, enabling accurate counting of TCR cDNA molecules. Specific primers in the conserved constant-segment region were used to synthesize first-strand cDNA for TCR alpha and beta chains. Each cDNA library was double barcoded, with a SMART-Mk sample barcode plus Illumina barcodes, to control for contamination. Two successive PCR steps introduced TruSeq adapter sequences along with Illumina sample barcodes. The Illumina HiSeq platform was used with custom primers to sequence TCR alpha and beta cDNA libraries. The original pipeline was this. Raw reads were processed with MiGEC to extract unique molecular identifiers, and MiXCR was used to determine CDR3 positions. Recombination models were inferred per individual with the repgenHMM and IGoR tools using an EM algorithm. Shared clonotypes were analyzed with the tcR package in R, and sharing was normalized by the product of cloneset sizes. Out-of-frame nonproductive sequences were analyzed to study raw recombination free of thymic and clonal selection effects. TCRdb's own reprocessing of the public reads used fastp at Q25 and MiXCR and kept productive beta chains. Rows matching on CDR3 protein sequence are summarized as one entry with the most common DNA and genes. These V and J calls derive from TCRdb rather than the authors' analysis. The sample yields about 530,000 distinct CDR3 sequences; around 20% were counted once. The biggest ten clones account for about 0.48% of the sample.

All donors were healthy Caucasians. Three pairs of female monozygotic twins, all aged roughly 18 to 29 years, were included in the twin cohort. Positive isolation kits from Invitrogen were used to isolate the CD4+ and CD8+ T cell populations. Trimming takes 2 bases off V and 3 bases off J; junction bases not matched to a gene: 8. CDR1 and CDR2, per the germline V gene (reference sequence), are DFQATT and SNEGSKA. The CDR3 covers 16 residues, taking in both the cysteine and the phenylalanine. Of all the DNA, just the CDR3 is kept, 48 bases in frame from base 1. The same data also went into a second study, on yellow fever vaccine responses in identical twins. The second source states: The authors reported that the T cell response to vaccination in identical twins appeared partly convergent and partly personalized. In the study, vaccine-responding T cell clones were precisely tracked in identical twins.

The sequencing sample was made of CD4+ T cells sorted from blood. The rearrangement combines TRBV20-1 with TRBJ2-7; 12 nucleotides in the junction match TRBD2. This TCR was sampled from a woman between 18 and 29 years old in good health. The CDR3: CSARTMTSGSIYEQYF. The bases are TGCAGTGCTAGAACAATGACTAGCGGGAGTATCTACGAGCAGTACTTC.